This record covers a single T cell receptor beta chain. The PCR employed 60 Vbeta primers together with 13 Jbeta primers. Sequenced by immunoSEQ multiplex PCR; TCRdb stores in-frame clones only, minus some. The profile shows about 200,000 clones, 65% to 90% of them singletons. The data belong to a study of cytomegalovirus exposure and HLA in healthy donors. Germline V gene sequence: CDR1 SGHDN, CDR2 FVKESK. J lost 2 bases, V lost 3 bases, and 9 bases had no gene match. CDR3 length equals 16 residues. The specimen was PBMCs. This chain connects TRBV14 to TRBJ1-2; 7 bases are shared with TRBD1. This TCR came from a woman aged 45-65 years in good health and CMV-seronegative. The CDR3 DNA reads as TGTGCCAGCAGCCAGGACAGGTCTCGGGGGAACTATGGCTACACCTTC. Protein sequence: CASSQDRSRGNYGYTF.